The rows below give T cell receptor beta chains drawn from one sample of a study of T cell responses to AZD1222 COVID-19 vaccine. Profiled with immunoSEQ multiplex PCR; TCRdb holds only in-frame clones, not every one. The data show 120,000 to 150,000 clones, approximately 87% seen once. The specimen comprised peripheral blood, sampled 28 days after the second AZD1222 dose. These receptor sequences come from an adult who received the AZD1222 COVID-19 vaccine. Both conserved end residues are part of each CDR3. Each record gives: V gene, clone size, J gene, D gene, CDR3 protein, CDR3 DNA. The D gene is left open where the match is weak. Clone size appears in some rows only: once, few, many, or a class for an expanded clone.

TRBV24-1	-	TRBJ2-1	TRBD2	CATKSSLADNEQFF	TGTGCCACCAAGTCTTCACTAGCGGACAATGAGCAGTTCTTC
TRBV5-4	-	TRBJ2-5	TRBD1	CASSLGQGGFQETQYF	TGTGCCAGCAGCCTGGGACAGGGGGGATTCCAAGAGACCCAGTACTTC
TRBV6-5	-	TRBJ2-5	TRBD1	CASSYLGQGQTQYF	TGTGCCAGCAGTTACTTGGGACAGGGGCAGACCCAGTACTTC
TRBV28	-	TRBJ2-7	TRBD1	CASGRDRGSYEQYF	TGTGCCAGCGGCCGGGACAGGGGCTCCTACGAGCAGTACTTC
TRBV7-2	once	TRBJ1-2	-	CASSSSTRGQYGYTF	TGTGCCAGCAGCTCATCGACCCGGGGGCAGTATGGCTACACCTTC
TRBV6-4	-	TRBJ2-3	TRBD2	CASSESSGYPTDTQYF	TGTGCCAGCAGTGAGTCTAGCGGGTACCCCACAGATACGCAGTATTTT
TRBV19	once	TRBJ1-5	-	CASSGGIEEGPQHF	TGTGCCAGTAGTGGGGGTATTGAAGAAGGGCCCCAGCATTTT
TRBV5-4	-	TRBJ1-2	-	CASSLVGGNYGYTF	TGTGCCAGCAGCTTGGTAGGGGGGAACTATGGCTACACCTTC
TRBV6-2/TRBV6-3	-	TRBJ2-2	TRBD2	CASSRLAGKTGELFF	TGTGCCAGCAGCCGACTAGCGGGAAAGACCGGGGAGCTGTTTTTT
TRBV6-2/TRBV6-3	few	TRBJ1-2	-	CASSRQMVTSNYGYTF	TGTGCCAGCAGTCGACAAATGGTTACTTCTAACTATGGCTACACCTTC
TRBV28	-	TRBJ1-4	-	CASSFGKRGRNEKLFF	TGTGCCAGCAGTTTTGGTAAAAGAGGGAGGAATGAAAAACTGTTTTTT
TRBV2	-	TRBJ2-1	TRBD2	CASSEIAGNEQFF	TGTGCCAGCAGCGAAATAGCGGGTAATGAGCAGTTCTTC
TRBV5-6	-	TRBJ1-5	TRBD1	CASSLRQGARSNQPQHF	TGTGCCAGCAGCTTGCGACAGGGGGCAAGGAGCAATCAGCCCCAGCATTTT
TRBV5-4	-	TRBJ2-1	TRBD2	CASMLAGGSSYNEQFF	TGTGCCAGCATGCTAGCGGGGGGAAGCTCCTACAATGAGCAGTTCTTC
TRBV18	-	TRBJ2-5	-	CASSPYQETQYF	TGTGCCAGCTCACCGTACCAAGAGACCCAGTACTTC
TRBV5-1	once	TRBJ2-3	TRBD2	CASSDRGRSTDTQYF	TGCGCCAGCAGCGACCGCGGGAGGAGCACAGATACGCAGTATTTT
TRBV5-1	-	TRBJ1-2	-	CASSLEGSSYGYTF	TGCGCCAGCAGCTTGGAAGGCTCCTCCTATGGCTACACCTTC
TRBV7-2	-	TRBJ1-2	TRBD1	CASSPGTGAYGYTF	TGTGCCAGCAGCCCAGGGACAGGGGCGTATGGCTACACCTTC
TRBV5-1	-	TRBJ1-3	-	CASSMTPRGSGNTIYF	TGCGCCAGCAGCATGACCCCCAGGGGCTCTGGAAACACCATATATTTT
TRBV2	-	TRBJ1-1	-	CASKREGQSNTEAFF	TGTGCCAGCAAAAGAGAAGGACAATCGAACACTGAAGCTTTCTTT
TRBV6-1	-	TRBJ1-6	-	CASSEGTRGSYNSPLHF	TGTGCCAGCAGTGAAGGAACCCGGGGCTCCTATAATTCACCCCTCCACTTT
TRBV5-1	-	TRBJ1-4	-	CASSKLTATNEKLFF	TGCGCCAGCAGCAAGCTGACAGCAACTAATGAAAAACTGTTTTTT
TRBV6-1	-	TRBJ1-1	TRBD1	CASSRTGAGEAFF	TGTGCCAGCAGTCGGACAGGGGCAGGTGAAGCTTTCTTT
TRBV4-1	-	TRBJ2-2	-	CASSHFPGPRAGELFF	TGCGCCAGCAGCCATTTCCCCGGGCCCCGCGCCGGGGAGCTGTTTTTT
TRBV7-2	-	TRBJ2-1	-	CASSRLSSYNEQFF	TGTGCCAGCAGCCGCTTGAGCTCCTACAATGAGCAGTTCTTC
TRBV6-5	-	TRBJ1-5	-	CASSGQFHQPQHF	TGTGCCAGCTCAGGGCAGTTCCATCAGCCCCAGCATTTT
TRBV6-1	-	TRBJ2-2	TRBD1	CASSWTGIRTGELFF	TGTGCCAGCAGTTGGACAGGGATTAGGACCGGGGAGCTGTTTTTT
TRBV27	-	TRBJ1-4	-	CASSLIGAAEKLFF	TGTGCCAGCAGTTTAATCGGGGCGGCTGAAAAACTGTTTTTT
TRBV19	-	TRBJ2-1	TRBD2	CASSSFYRRGTSGRLKSSYNEQFF	TGTGCCAGTAGTAGTTTCTACAGGCGCGGGACTAGCGGGAGGCTTAAAAGCTCCTACAATGAGCAGTTCTTC
TRBV6-5	-	TRBJ2-1	-	CASSYWGSEQFF	TGTGCCAGCAGTTACTGGGGGAGTGAGCAGTTCTTC